Shown below are 24 T cell receptor beta chains from a single sample sequenced in a study of glioma-infiltrating T cells. Using RNA template, CDR3s of TCR alpha and beta were amplified with iRepertoire arm-PCR. TCRdb fed the multiplex PCR reads into MiXCR, producing one record per CDR3 protein. This sample has some 180,000 distinct CDR3 sequences, with approximately 30% found just once. Sequencing used glioma tissue, nonneoplastic brain tissue, or PBMCs (not recorded which). The receptors were sampled from a human donor with low-grade glioma or glioblastoma, undergoing nonglioma brain surgery, or in good health (not recorded which).

This sequence joins TRBV12-3 or TRBV12-4 and TRBJ2-5; possibly TRBD1 for D (5 bases). V was shortened by 3 bases and J by 7 bases, with 15 bases between the two germline ends. The CDR3 extends over 14 amino acids. The CDR3 sequence: CASSFDQGMGTQYF. In DNA form, the CDR3 reads TGTGCCAGCAGTTTCGATCAGGGAATGGGGACCCAGTACTTC.

This clonotype was picked up many times. This chain connects TRBV18 to TRBJ2-1, with a tentative D call TRBD1 (5 bases). Germline V CDR1 and CDR2: KGHSH, LQKENI. The germline V and J ends were trimmed by 0 bases and 8 bases, with 14 bases remaining between them. This CDR3 has 15 amino acids. CDR3 DNA: TGTGCCAGCTCACCACCCTCCAGGGAAAACGATGAGCAGTTCTTC. This encodes CASSPPSRENDEQFF.

The chain is built from TRBV3-1 and TRBJ2-2, with 8 bases lining up with TRBD2. The germline CDR1 and CDR2 sequences are LGHDT and YNNKEL (reference sequence). Trimming removed 5 bases from V and 9 bases from J; junction bases left unmatched: 8. CDR3 length: 14 residues. The CDR3 bases are TGTGCCAGCAGCATCACTAGCGGTGGCAGGGAGCTGTTTTTT. Translation gives CASSITSGGRELFF.

Concerning this clonotype itself: A read error may account for a junction end that differs from germline. The rearrangement joins TRBV7-9 to TRBJ2-3; D call uncertain. The CDR3 has 15 residues. Germline-derived CDR1 and CDR2 are SEHNR and FQNEAQ (reference sequence). CDR3 region: CASSFSGGYTHTQYF. Here the CDR3 DNA reads TGTGCCAGCAGCTTTTCAGGCGGTTACACACATACGCAGTATTTT.

This clonotype was recorded once. A read error may explain this, as a much larger clone is one base away. The chain recombines TRBV4-1 with TRBJ2-4; D not resolved. This CDR3 has 15 residues. CDR1 and CDR2 from the germline V gene are MGHRA and YSYEKL. CDR3 sequence reads: CASSQDRRARNIKYF. The DNA of the CDR3 is TGCGCCAGCAGCCAAGATCGCCGAGCACGCAACATTAAGTACTTC.

With regard to this clonotype: Germline and junction disagree at one end, which may indicate a read error. This sequence joins TRBV20-1 and TRBJ1-5; no clear D. This CDR3 has 13 residues. Germline lookup yields CDR1 DFQATT and CDR2 SNEGSKA (reference sequence). The CDR3 region is CSARKELNQPQQF. CDR3 DNA: TGCAGTGCCCGTAAGGAACTCAATCAGCCCCAGCAGTTT.

Points on this clonotype: A single base separates this from a much larger clone, so it may be a read error. The J gene is TRBJ1-1, the V gene TRBV29-1; D remains ambiguous. Germline V gene data show CDR1 as SQVTM and CDR2 as ANQGSEA. There are 12 residues in the CDR3. The CDR3 here is CRGRQLNTEAFF. DNA of the CDR3: TGCAGGGGGAGGCAGTTGAACACTGAAGCTTTCTTT.

This clonotype was seen many times. The J gene is TRBJ2-7, the V gene TRBV4-3; D is ambiguous. V lost 3 bases and J 0 bases, leaving 9 bases between the germline ends. The CDR3 is 14 residues long. Germline V CDR1 and CDR2: LGHNA, YSLEER. CDR3 nucleotides: TGCGCCAGCAGCCATAGCAGGAGCTCCTACGAGCAGTACTTC. It translates to CASSHSRSSYEQYF.

The rearrangement uses TRBV4-2 and TRBJ2-3; 8 positions match TRBD2. CDR3 size: 16 residues. The junction had 6 bases not matched to a gene; V was cut back by 3 bases and J by 1 base. The V gene's germline CDR1 is LGHNA and CDR2 YNFKEQ. The CDR3 region has the DNA TGTGCCAGCAGCCACCTCAGCGGGAGTGGCACAGATACGCAGTATTTT. As protein: CASSHLSGSGTDTQYF.

The V call is TRBV28, the J call TRBJ2-3, with D maybe TRBD1 (5 bases). CDR3 length: 17 amino acids. The germline gives CDR1 MDHEN, CDR2 SYDVKM. Trimming removed 6 bases from V and 3 bases from J, with 22 bases in between. The CDR3 region is CASRTELGLPLTDTQYF. The CDR3 DNA reads as TGTGCCAGCAGAACCGAGTTGGGGCTCCCCTTGACAGATACGCAGTATTTT.

V gene TRBV10-3 combines with J gene TRBJ2-2, with D perhaps matching TRBD2 (6 bases). The germline CDR1 and CDR2 sequences are ENHRY and SYGVKD. The V end was cut by 0 bases, the J end by 5 bases, with 22 bases between. This CDR3 has 19 residues. The CDR3 is CAISESGGTSQLLTGELFF. The DNA for the CDR3 is TGTGCCATCAGTGAGTCTGGAGGGACTTCTCAACTTTTAACCGGGGAGCTGTTTTTT.

Turning to this clonotype: A much larger clone is a single base away; this may be a read error. CDR3 protein: CAISDRLAGGYNEQFF. In nucleotides, the CDR3 is TGTGCCATCAGTGATAGGCTAGCGGGAGGCTACAATGAGCAGTTCTTC. The V and J genes are TRBV10-3 and TRBJ2-1, with TRBD2 matching 11 bases. The length of the CDR3 is 16 residues. The ends lost 3 bases at V and 3 bases at J; junction bases unmatched: 4. Germline CDR1 and CDR2: ENHRY and SYGVKD.

This clonotype was found once. V usage is TRBV4-2 and J usage is TRBJ2-1; a weak D match, TRBD2 (6 bases). In germline, CDR1 is LGHNA, CDR2 YNFKEQ. V was clipped by 0 bases and J by 0 bases, with 12 bases between them. This CDR3 is built from 17 residues. The CDR3 spells CASSQDDSGTSYNEQFF. CDR3 DNA: TGTGCCAGCAGCCAAGATGATAGCGGAACCTCCTACAATGAGCAGTTCTTC.

The chain links TRBV10-3 to TRBJ1-2; a possible D gene is TRBD1 (6 bases). CDR1 and CDR2 from the germline V gene are ENHRY and SYGVKD. The CDR3 consists of 13 residues. Trimming left V 2 bases short and J 4 bases short, with 8 bases between. The CDR3 DNA is TGTGCCATCAGTGAGGAAGGGGGCTATGGCTACACCTTC. It codes for CAISEEGGYGYTF.

In its sample, this clonotype was seen once. One end of the junction does not line up with germline, which may come from a read error. V is TRBV20-1 and J is TRBJ1-1; D may be TRBD1 (5 bases). CDR1 DFQATT and CDR2 SNEGSKA come from the germline V gene (reference sequence). CDR3 size: 13 residues. CDR3 bases: TGCAGTGAGGGAGGGGACCGATACACTGAAGCCTTCTTT. This gives the protein CSEGGDRYTEAFF.

This clonotype has at least ten counts. J is TRBJ1-2 and V is TRBV7-2; D ambiguous. Looked up from germline, CDR1 is SGHTA and CDR2 is FQGNSA. The CDR3 sequence is 14 residues long. Trimming pared 2 bases from V and 5 bases from J, leaving 12 bases between. CDR3 amino acids: CASSLNGLIYGYTF. The CDR3, as DNA: TGTGCCAGCAGCTTAAACGGACTAATTTATGGCTACACCTTC. Together with reference TRBV7-2 and TRBJ1-2, the CDR3 gives the full variable domain: GAGVSQSPSNKVTEKGKDVELRCDPISGHTALYWYRQSLGQGLEFLIYFQGNSAPDKSGLPSDRFSAERTGGSVSTLTIQRTQQEDSAVYLCASSLNGLIYGYTFGSGTRLTVV.

This clonotype has at least ten counts. The chain combines TRBV6-1 with TRBJ2-1, with D maybe TRBD1 (5 bases). This CDR3 has 15 residues. Germline V gene lookup returns CDR1 MNHNS and CDR2 SASEGT. V was trimmed by 4 bases and J by 1 base, leaving 11 bases between them. The CDR3 loop reads CASSAGSRSYNEQFF. DNA of the CDR3: TGTGCCAGCAGTGCAGGGTCTAGGTCCTACAATGAGCAGTTCTTC.

Note on this clonotype: A read error may be the cause here, since a much bigger clone is one base away. The rearrangement joins TRBV18 to TRBJ2-5, with D unclear. Germline assignment: CDR1 KGHSH and CDR2 LQKENI. The CDR3 extends over 14 amino acids. CDR3 DNA sequence: TGTGCCAGCTCACCACGGGCAGATCAAGGGACCCAGTACTTC. Encoded protein: CASSPRADQGTQYF.

This clonotype was detected only a few times. Written as DNA, the CDR3 is TGTGCCAGCAGCCCTAACCGACAGGGATCCCGCGGCGACACCTTC. This translates into CASSPNRQGSRGDTF. V and J are TRBV7-2 and TRBJ1-2; 7 bases are a match to TRBD1. V dropped 5 bases and J dropped 12; count of bases not matched to a gene: 18. Germline loops: CDR1 SGHTA, CDR2 FQGNSA. This CDR3 spans 15 amino acids.

This clonotype is a singleton in its sample. V and J are TRBV5-1 and TRBJ2-5; TRBD2 agrees at 9 bases. The CDR3 is 14 amino acids. Germline V gene lookup returns CDR1 SGHRS and CDR2 YFSETQ. With 4 bases clipped from V and 2 bases from J, the junction kept 3 bases outside the gene matches. CDR3 nucleotide sequence: TGCGCCAGCAGCCCTAGCGGGACGCAAGAGACCCAGTACTTC. The encoded protein is CASSPSGTQETQYF.

This clonotype was seen ten or more times. The chain is built from TRBV6-2 or TRBV6-3 and TRBJ2-7, with 12 bases lining up with TRBD2. The CDR3 has 15 residues. Germline V gives CDR1 MNHEY, CDR2 SVGEGT. After removal of 5 bases from V and 7 bases from J, the junction contained 9 bases not matched to a gene. CDR3 bases: TGTGCCAGCAGTAGGCCGGGACTAGCGGGTGAGGAGCAGTACTTC. Its protein product is CASSRPGLAGEEQYF.

The table lists this clonotype with many counts. V usage is TRBV15 and J usage is TRBJ1-1, with D possibly being TRBD1 (5 bases). This CDR3 spans 13 amino acids. V was shortened by 4 bases and J by 8 bases, with 14 bases between the two germline ends. Per germline, CDR1 LNHNV and CDR2 YYDKDF (reference sequence). The CDR3 sequence: CATSTYLEGEAFF. As DNA, the CDR3 is TGTGCCACCAGCACCTACCTCGAGGGGGAAGCTTTCTTT.

CDR3 DNA sequence: TGCAGCGTTGGGGCAGACTCTAGCACAGATACGCAGTATTTT. Translating gives CSVGADSSTDTQYF. The rearrangement uses TRBV29-1 and TRBJ2-3; D not certain. Trimming cost V 4 bases and J 0 bases, with 11 bases left between them. The CDR3 spans 14 residues. Germline CDR1 reads SQVTM; CDR2 reads ANQGSEA.

As concerns this clonotype: It may be a read error: a sequence one base away is much more abundant. The gene calls are TRBV12-3 or TRBV12-4 and TRBJ2-5, with a possible D match to TRBD2 (7 bases). This CDR3 is 13 amino acids long. CDR3: CTSSTGREETQYF. The CDR3 DNA is TGTACCAGCAGCACAGGGAGGGAAGAGACCCAGTACTTC.